Described below is a single T cell receptor (beta chain) sequence and its context. Its antigen is unidentified. The sample belongs to a study of OX40 agonist ivuxolimab in advanced cancers. Study-level background: Each patient was given ivuxolimab into a vein every 2 weeks, at 0.01 to 10 mg/kg. One patient with hepatocellular carcinoma and two with cutaneous melanoma, three in all, had partial responses.

Sequenced by immunoSEQ multiplex PCR; TCRdb stores in-frame clones only, minus some. The data hold about 51,000 clones, with around 73% observed a single time. Study-wide results and limits: Circulating CD4+ and CD8+ T cells showed clonal expansion by week 6 at 0.1 to 3.0 mg/kg. Expanded peripheral T cells had an undetermined antigen specificity.

Germline trimming cut 5 bases from V and 9 bases from J; bases unmatched to any gene: 10. Germline V CDR1 and CDR2: SGHVS, FQNEAQ. The CDR3 covers 14 residues. The specimen was CD4+ or CD8+ T cells sorted from blood, collected in a trial of the OX40 agonist ivuxolimab. This sequence joins TRBV7-8 and TRBJ1-5; 7 bases are shared with TRBD1. This clonotype originated in an adult with an advanced solid tumor such as melanoma, head and neck, liver or kidney cancer. The CDR3, as DNA: TGTGCCAGCAGCCCAGGACAGGAGCCCTCGCCCCAGCATTTT. It yields the protein CASSPGQEPSPQHF. Full variable domain (missing parts from reference TRBV7-8 and TRBJ1-5): GAGVSQSPRYKVAKRGQDVALRCDPISGHVSLFWYQQALGQGPEFLTYFQNEAQLDKSGLPSDRFFAERPEGSVSTLKIQRTQQEDSAVYLCASSPGQEPSPQHFGDGTRLSIL.